This T cell receptor beta chain was recovered during a study of blood T cell repertoires in COVID-19. Using immunoSEQ multiplex PCR, the repertoire was profiled, and TCRdb retains in-frame clones only, with some absent. The sample consists of around 49,000 clones, around four fifths of them appearing once. This CDR3 region has 14 residues. CDR1 is LNHNV, CDR2 YYDKDF, per germline (reference sequence). Trimming cost V 2 bases and J 2 bases, with 7 bases left between them. The sequence was obtained from a woman in her 50s with acute COVID-19. Sequenced sample: PBMCs or T cells enriched from blood (not recorded which). The rearrangement links TRBV15 to TRBJ1-5, with TRBD1 as a possible D gene (5 bases). CDR3 bases: TGTGCCACCAGCAGACCGGGGGGCAATCAGCCCCAGCATTTT. Amino acids: CATSRPGGNQPQHF.